The entry below describes one T cell receptor beta chain. What it binds is unknown. It was via CD45RO/CCR7/CD25/CD127/CD95/CD27 that CD4+ naive, central memory, regulatory and stem cell-like memory cells were sorted. The sample comes from a study of beta chain features in type 1 diabetes. In the study overall: Patients and healthy donors were similar in age, gender and cell yields. General study points: Shortening of TCRB CDR3s, moderate but significant, appeared in all four CD4+ subsets of Type 1 diabetes patients. A greater similarity of naive, central memory and Treg TCRB repertoires was seen among patients than among healthy donors.

The CDR3 totals 11 residues. Germline values: CDR1 MNHEY, CDR2 SVGAGI. V lost 7 bases to trimming and J lost 10 bases; unmatched junction nucleotides: 4. The whole isolated RNA underwent reverse transcription, so sequencing captured expressed TCRB transcripts. TCRdb's table, derived via immunoSEQ multiplex PCR, lists solely in-frame clones and lacks some. The sample includes around 310,000 clones, roughly 12% of them seen just once. Sequencing was carried out using naive CD4+ T cells from blood. This chain links TRBV6-5 with TRBJ2-1; 7 nucleotides match TRBD2. The receptor was isolated from a woman aged 18 to 35 with type 1 diabetes. Here the CDR3 DNA reads TGTGCCAGCACCCGAGCGGGGGAGCAGTTCTTC. Translating it yields CASTRAGEQFF.